This TCR beta chain was recorded in a study of siplizumab effects on memory and regulatory T cells. Trimming shortened V by 0 bases and J by 0 bases, and 10 bases separated the two germline ends. This CDR3 has 15 residues. Germline CDR1 reads SGHDT; CDR2 reads YYEEEE. Study-wide results and caveats: Tregs that proliferated in siplizumab cultures did not have their suppressive function confirmed. Mappable alloreactive CD4+ clones averaged around 69% Treg-derived with siplizumab versus 26.9% in controls. Naive or memory phenotype assignment was not possible for roughly 75-96% of proliferating CD4+ or CD8+ clones.

On this clone: The antigen is not known.

The method was immunoSEQ multiplex PCR; TCRdb's version includes in-frame clones alone and lacks a portion of them. The sample has 100,000 to 110,000 clones; 94% are singletons. The receptor was derived from a human donor in good health. The rearrangement uses TRBV5-6 and TRBJ2-7; a possible D gene is TRBD2 (7 bases). The sample taken for sequencing was non-Treg CD4+ T cells sorted from blood. The CDR3 nucleotides are TGTGCCAGCAGCTTGGTGGGGGGGCTCTCCTACGAGCAGTACTTC. Translation gives CASSLVGGLSYEQYF.